Reported below is one T cell receptor beta chain. The table came from immunoSEQ multiplex PCR; TCRdb's copy has only in-frame clones and leaves some out. This table holds 2.5 million or so clones, more than 90% found once. This specimen comes from a study of shared clonotypes between healthy human individuals. Germline V gives CDR1 MNHNS, CDR2 SASEGT. The CDR3 is 16 residues long. V dropped 5 bases and J dropped 5; count of bases not matched to a gene: 10. The source of this sequence is a man aged 18 to 30 in good health. V gene TRBV6-1 combines with J gene TRBJ2-3, with TRBD2 matching over 10 bases. The source material was naive CD4+ T cells sorted from blood. Subset noted: CD45RA+ positively selected. CDR3 DNA: TGTGCCAGCAGTCAAGGGGCTAGCGGGGGTTTAGATACGCAGTATTTT. This encodes CASSQGASGGLDTQYF.